The clone carrying this T cell receptor (beta chain) came up a few times. Its ends do not fully match the called genes, so a read error is possible. This sample is drawn from a study of T cells in Graves' hyperthyroidism and ophthalmopathy. The CDR3 regions of TCR beta were amplified from RNA transcripts. First-round RT-PCR with HTBI primers amplified the TCR CDR3 region. TCRdb re-analysed the multiplex PCR reads in MiXCR, keeping a single row per CDR3 protein. This table has about 540,000 distinct CDR3 sequences, about half appearing once. Sequenced: peripheral blood or thyroid tissue (not recorded which). This TCR came from a young woman with Graves' hyperthyroidism.

The CDR3 reads CSARGNDPVF. In DNA, the CDR3 is TGCAGTGCTAGAGGTAACGACCCAGTCTTC. V usage is TRBV20-1 and J usage is TRBJ2-5; D is unresolved. The CDR3 is made up of 10 amino acids. Germline V gene sequence: CDR1 DFQATT, CDR2 SNEGSKA (reference sequence).